This section outlines one TCR beta chain sequence together with its context. Its specificity is unknown. This CDR3 is 11 amino acids long. Germline values: CDR1 SGHTA, CDR2 FQGNSA. V dropped 6 bases and J dropped 10 bases, with 12 bases sitting between them. This record comes from a study of glioma-infiltrating T cells. Findings of the study overall: Very few CDR3 sequences were shared between tissue and blood.

Amplification of TCR alpha and beta CDR3 regions from RNA used iRepertoire nested multiplex PCR. Via MiXCR, TCRdb re-called the multiplex PCR reads, giving one row per CDR3 protein. The sample has more than 20,000 distinct CDR3 sequences, around 25% seen once; the top ten hold around 13%. The sequence derives from a human donor with low-grade glioma or glioblastoma, undergoing nonglioma brain surgery, or in good health (not recorded which). The sample taken for sequencing was glioma tissue, nonneoplastic brain tissue, or PBMCs (not recorded which). The chain uses TRBV7-2 and TRBJ2-5; D unresolved. CDR3 in amino acids: CASSPARSQYF. In nucleotides, the CDR3 is TGTGCCAGCAGTCCCGCGAGGAGCCAGTACTTC.